What follows describes a single T cell receptor beta chain. In each case, RNA was isolated and then reverse transcribed into cDNA as the sequencing template. Produced via immunoSEQ multiplex PCR; TCRdb's table is partial and in-frame only. This sample yields roughly 180,000 clones, of which around 51% are seen a single time; 10% belongs to the top ten. Treatment in this sample: oral pan-JAK inhibitor, 5-10 mg twice daily. Germline CDR1 is SGHNT and CDR2 is YYREEE (reference sequence). Trimming stripped 4 bases from V and 11 bases from J, with 13 bases between. This CDR3 has 12 residues. These data are taken from a study of CD8+ T cells in alopecia areata.

This specimen consisted of CD8+ T cells sorted from blood, obtained around week 53, from a patient treated with tofacitinib. The chain employs TRBV5-4 and TRBJ2-1; D may match TRBD1 or TRBD2 (5 bases each). This sequence originates from a human donor with alopecia areata. The DNA for the CDR3 is TGTGCCAGCAGCCCGGGGACGAATAAGCAGTTCTTC. Translated, it gives CASSPGTNKQFF.